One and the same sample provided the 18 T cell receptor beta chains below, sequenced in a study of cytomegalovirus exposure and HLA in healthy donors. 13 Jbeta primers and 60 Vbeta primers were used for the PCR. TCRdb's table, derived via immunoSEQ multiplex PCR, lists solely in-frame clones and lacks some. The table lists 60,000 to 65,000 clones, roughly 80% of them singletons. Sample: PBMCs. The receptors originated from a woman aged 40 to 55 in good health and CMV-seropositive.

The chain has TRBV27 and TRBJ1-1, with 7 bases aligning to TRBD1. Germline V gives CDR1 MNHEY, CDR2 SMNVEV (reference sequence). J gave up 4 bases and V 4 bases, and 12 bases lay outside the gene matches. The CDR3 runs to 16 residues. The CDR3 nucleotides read TGTGCCAGCAGTTCTCCCCGGACAGGCAGCGGCACTGAAGCTTTCTTT. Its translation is CASSSPRTGSGTEAFF.

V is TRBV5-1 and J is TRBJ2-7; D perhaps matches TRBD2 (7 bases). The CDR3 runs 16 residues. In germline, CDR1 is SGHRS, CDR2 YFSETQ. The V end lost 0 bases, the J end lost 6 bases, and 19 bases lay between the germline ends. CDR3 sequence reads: CASSLGGGSGPLEQYF. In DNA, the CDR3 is TGCGCCAGCAGCTTGGGCGGGGGCTCCGGCCCCCTCGAGCAGTACTTC.

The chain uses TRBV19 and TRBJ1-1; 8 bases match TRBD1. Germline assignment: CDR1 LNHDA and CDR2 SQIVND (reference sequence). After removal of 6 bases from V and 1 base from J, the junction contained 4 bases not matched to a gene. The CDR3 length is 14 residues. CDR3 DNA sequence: TGTGCCAGTAGATACAGGGGGGGGAACACTGAAGCTTTCTTT. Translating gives CASRYRGGNTEAFF. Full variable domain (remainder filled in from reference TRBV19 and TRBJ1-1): DGGITQSPKYLFRKEGQNVTLSCEQNLNHDAMYWYRQDPGQGLRLIYYSQIVNDFQKGDIAEGYSVSREKKESFPLTVTSAQKNPTAFYLCASRYRGGNTEAFFGQGTRLTVV.

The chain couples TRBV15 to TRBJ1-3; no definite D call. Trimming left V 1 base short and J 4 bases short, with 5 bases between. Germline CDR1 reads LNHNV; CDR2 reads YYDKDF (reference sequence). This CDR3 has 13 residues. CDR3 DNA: TGTGCCACCAGCAGAGGGCAGGGAAACACCATATATTTT. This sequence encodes CATSRGQGNTIYF. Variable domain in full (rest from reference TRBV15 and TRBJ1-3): DAMVIQNPRYQVTQFGKPVTLSCSQTLNHNVMYWYQQKSSQAPKLLFHYYDKDFNNEADTPDNFQSRRPNTSFCFLDIRSPGLGDTAMYLCATSRGQGNTIYFGEGSWLTVV.

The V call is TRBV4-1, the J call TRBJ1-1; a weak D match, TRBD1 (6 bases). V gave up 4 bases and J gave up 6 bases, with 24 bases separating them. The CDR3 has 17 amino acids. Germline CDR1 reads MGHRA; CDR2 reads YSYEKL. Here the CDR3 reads CASSPSGRGYEQPEAFF. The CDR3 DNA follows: TGCGCCAGCAGCCCTAGTGGCAGGGGATATGAACAGCCTGAAGCTTTCTTT.

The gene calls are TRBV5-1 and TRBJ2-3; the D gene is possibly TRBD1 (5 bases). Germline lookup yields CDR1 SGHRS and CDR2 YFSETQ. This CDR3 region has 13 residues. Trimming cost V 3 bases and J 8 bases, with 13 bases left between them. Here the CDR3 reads CASSSPTGSTQYF. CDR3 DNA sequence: TGCGCCAGCAGCTCACCTACAGGAAGTACGCAGTATTTT.

DNA of the CDR3: TGTGCCTTAGGACAGGGGAAACCCGCAACTAATGAAAAACTGTTTTTT. Amino acids: CALGQGKPATNEKLFF. The genes are TRBV30 and TRBJ1-4, with TRBD1 matching over 9 bases. The CDR3 has 16 amino acids. Germline V lookup: CDR1 GTSNPN, CDR2 SVGIG (reference sequence). V lost 7 bases, J lost 0 bases, and 9 bases stayed unmatched.

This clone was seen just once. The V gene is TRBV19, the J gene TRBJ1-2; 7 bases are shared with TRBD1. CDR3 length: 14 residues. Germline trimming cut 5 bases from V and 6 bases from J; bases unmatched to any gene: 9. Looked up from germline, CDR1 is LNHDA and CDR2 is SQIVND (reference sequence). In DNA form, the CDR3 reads TGTGCCAGTAGTCCCCCGGGACAGATGAATGGCTACACCTTC. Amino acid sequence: CASSPPGQMNGYTF. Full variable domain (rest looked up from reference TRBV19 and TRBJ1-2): DGGITQSPKYLFRKEGQNVTLSCEQNLNHDAMYWYRQDPGQGLRLIYYSQIVNDFQKGDIAEGYSVSREKKESFPLTVTSAQKNPTAFYLCASSPPGQMNGYTFGSGTRLTVV.

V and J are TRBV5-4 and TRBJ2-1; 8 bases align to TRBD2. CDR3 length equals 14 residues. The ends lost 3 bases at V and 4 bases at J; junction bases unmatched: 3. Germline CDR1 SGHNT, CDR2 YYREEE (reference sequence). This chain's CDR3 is CASSWASGYNEQFF. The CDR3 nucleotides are TGTGCCAGCAGCTGGGCTAGCGGGTACAATGAGCAGTTCTTC.

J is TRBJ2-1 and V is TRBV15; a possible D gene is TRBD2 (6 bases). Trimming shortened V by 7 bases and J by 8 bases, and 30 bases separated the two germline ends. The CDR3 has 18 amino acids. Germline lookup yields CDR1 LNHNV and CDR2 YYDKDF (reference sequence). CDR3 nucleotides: TGTGCCACCACTTCGGCCGTTGGGAGGCTTCATACAATTGATGAGCAGTTCTTC. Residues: CATTSAVGRLHTIDEQFF.

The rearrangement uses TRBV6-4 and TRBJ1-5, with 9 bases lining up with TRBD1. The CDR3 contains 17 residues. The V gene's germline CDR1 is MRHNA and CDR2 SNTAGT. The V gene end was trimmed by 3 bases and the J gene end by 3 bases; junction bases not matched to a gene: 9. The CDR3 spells CASSDYTGTGHNQPQHF. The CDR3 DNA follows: TGTGCCAGCAGTGATTACACCGGGACAGGGCACAATCAGCCCCAGCATTTT.

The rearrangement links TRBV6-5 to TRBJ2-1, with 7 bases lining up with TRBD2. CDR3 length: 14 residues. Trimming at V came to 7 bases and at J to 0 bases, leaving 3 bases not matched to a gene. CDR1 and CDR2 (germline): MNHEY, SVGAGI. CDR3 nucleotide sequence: TGTGCCAGCATGCGGGGGAGCTCCTACAATGAGCAGTTCTTC. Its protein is CASMRGSSYNEQFF.

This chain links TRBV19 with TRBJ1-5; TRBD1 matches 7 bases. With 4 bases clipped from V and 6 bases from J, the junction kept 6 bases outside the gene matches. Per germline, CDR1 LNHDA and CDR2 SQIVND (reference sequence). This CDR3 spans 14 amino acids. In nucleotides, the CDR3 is TGTGCCAGTAGTACCGGACAGGCCCCTCAGCCCCAGCATTTT. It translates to CASSTGQAPQPQHF.

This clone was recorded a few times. CDR3 sequence (DNA): TGCAGCGTTGGAGGACAGGGGAACTTTTACAATGAGCAGTTCTTC. Its protein is CSVGGQGNFYNEQFF. This chain links TRBV29-1 with TRBJ2-1; 9 bases are shared with TRBD1. Germline V gene lookup returns CDR1 SQVTM and CDR2 ANQGSEA. This CDR3 region has 15 residues. Trimming took 4 bases from V and 4 from J; bases not matched to a gene: 8.

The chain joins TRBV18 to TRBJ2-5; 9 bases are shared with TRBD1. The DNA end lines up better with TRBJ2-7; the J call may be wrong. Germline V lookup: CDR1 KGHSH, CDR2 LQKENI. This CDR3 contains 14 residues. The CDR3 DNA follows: TGTGCCAGCTCACCAAGGACAGGGGTTCGCGAGCAGTACTTC. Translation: CASSPRTGVREQYF.

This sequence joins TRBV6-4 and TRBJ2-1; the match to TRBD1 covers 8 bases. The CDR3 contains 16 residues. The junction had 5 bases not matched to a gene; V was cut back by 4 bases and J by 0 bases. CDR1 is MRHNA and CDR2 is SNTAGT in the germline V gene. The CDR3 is CASSGTGKPSYNEQFF. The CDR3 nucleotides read TGTGCCAGCAGTGGGACAGGGAAGCCCTCCTACAATGAGCAGTTCTTC.

CDR3 coding DNA: TGTGCCAGCAGCGTAGGACAGCAGCCTGGAAACACCATATATTTT. Translation gives CASSVGQQPGNTIYF. The genes are TRBV9 and TRBJ1-3; D perhaps matches TRBD1 (5 bases). This CDR3 has 15 amino acids. With 0 bases removed from V and 2 bases from J, the gap between germline ends came to 9 bases. Germline CDR1 and CDR2: SGDLS and YYNGEE.

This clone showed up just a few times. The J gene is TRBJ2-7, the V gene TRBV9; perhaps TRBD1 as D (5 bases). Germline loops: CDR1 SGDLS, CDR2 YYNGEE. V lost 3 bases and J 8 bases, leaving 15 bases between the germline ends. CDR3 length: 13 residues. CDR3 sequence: CASSARTSSKQYF. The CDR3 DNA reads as TGTGCCAGCAGCGCCCGGACATCCTCCAAGCAGTACTTC.